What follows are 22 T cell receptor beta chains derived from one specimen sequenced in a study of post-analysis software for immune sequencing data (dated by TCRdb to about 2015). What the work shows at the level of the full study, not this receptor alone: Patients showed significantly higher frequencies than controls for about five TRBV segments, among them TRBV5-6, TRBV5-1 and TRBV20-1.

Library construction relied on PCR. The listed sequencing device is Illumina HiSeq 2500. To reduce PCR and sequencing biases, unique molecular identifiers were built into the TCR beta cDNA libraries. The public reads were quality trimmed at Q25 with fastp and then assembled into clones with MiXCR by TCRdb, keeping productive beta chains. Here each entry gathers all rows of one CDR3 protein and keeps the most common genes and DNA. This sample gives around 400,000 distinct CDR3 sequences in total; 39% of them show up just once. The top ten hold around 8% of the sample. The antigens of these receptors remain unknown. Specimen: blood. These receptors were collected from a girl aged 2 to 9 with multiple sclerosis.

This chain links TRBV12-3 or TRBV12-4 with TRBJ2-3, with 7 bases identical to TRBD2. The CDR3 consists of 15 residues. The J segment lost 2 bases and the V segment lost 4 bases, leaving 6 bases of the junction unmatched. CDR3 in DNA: TGTGCCAGCAGTTCAGCTAGCGGCCACACAGATACGCAGTATTTT. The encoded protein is CASSSASGHTDTQYF.

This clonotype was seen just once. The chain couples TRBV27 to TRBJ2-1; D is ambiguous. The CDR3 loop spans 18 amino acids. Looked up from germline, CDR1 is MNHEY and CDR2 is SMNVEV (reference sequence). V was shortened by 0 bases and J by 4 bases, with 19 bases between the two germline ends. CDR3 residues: CASSLSPVAGRKYNEQFF. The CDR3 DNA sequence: TGTGCCAGCAGTTTATCGCCAGTAGCTGGACGAAAATACAATGAGCAGTTCTTC.

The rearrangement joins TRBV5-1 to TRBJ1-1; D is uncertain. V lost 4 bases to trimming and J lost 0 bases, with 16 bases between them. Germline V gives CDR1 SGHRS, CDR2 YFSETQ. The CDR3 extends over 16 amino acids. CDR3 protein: CASSPDLLVVNTEAFF. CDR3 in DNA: TGCGCCAGCAGCCCCGACCTTCTGGTGGTGAACACTGAAGCTTTCTTT.

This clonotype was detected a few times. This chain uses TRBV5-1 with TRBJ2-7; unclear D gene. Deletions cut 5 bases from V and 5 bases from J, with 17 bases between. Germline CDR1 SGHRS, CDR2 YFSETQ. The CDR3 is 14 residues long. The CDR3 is CASRSPGPEDEQYF. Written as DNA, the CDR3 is TGCGCCAGCAGGTCCCCGGGCCCAGAGGACGAGCAGTACTTC.

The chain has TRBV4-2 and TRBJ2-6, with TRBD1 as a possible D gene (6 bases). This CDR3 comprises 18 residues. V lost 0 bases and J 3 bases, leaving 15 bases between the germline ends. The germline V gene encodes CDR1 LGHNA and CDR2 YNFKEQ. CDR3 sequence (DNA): TGTGCCAGCAGCCAAGATCCCGTGGACAGTCTTGGGGCCAACGTCCTGACTTTC. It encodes CASSQDPVDSLGANVLTF.

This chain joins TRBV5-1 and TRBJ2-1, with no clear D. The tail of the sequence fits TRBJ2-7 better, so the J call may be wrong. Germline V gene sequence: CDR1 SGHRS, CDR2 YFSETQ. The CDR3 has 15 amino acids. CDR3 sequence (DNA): TGCGCCAGCAGCTACTACACCGGACCCCTCTACGAGCAGTACTTC. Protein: CASSYYTGPLYEQYF.

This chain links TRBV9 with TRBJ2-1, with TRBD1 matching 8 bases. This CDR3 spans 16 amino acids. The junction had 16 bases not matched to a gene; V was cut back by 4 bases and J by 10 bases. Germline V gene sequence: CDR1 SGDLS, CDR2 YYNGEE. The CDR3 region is CASSTLPGQDSLEQFF. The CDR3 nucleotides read TGTGCCAGCAGCACGTTGCCGGGACAGGACAGCTTGGAGCAGTTCTTC.

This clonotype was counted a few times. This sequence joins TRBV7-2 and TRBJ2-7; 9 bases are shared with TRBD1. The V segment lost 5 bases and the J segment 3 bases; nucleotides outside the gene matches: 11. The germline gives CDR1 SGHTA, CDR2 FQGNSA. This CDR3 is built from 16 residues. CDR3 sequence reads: CASSPYLTGGVYEQYF. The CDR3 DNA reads TGTGCCAGCAGCCCCTATTTGACAGGGGGGGTCTACGAGCAGTACTTC.

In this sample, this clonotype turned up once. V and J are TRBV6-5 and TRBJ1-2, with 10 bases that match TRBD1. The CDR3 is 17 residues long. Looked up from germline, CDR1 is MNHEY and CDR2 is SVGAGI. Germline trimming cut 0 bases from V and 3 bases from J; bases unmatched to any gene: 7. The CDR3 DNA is TGTGCCAGCAGTTACTCCGTGACAGGGGGCGCTGACTATGGCTACACCTTC. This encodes CASSYSVTGGADYGYTF.

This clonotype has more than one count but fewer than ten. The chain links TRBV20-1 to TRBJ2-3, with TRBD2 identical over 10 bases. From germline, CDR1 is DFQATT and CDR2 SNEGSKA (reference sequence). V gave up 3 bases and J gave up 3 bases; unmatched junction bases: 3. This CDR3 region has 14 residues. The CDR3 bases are TGCAGTGCTAGCTATAGCGGGAGGACAGATACGCAGTATTTT. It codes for CSASYSGRTDTQYF.

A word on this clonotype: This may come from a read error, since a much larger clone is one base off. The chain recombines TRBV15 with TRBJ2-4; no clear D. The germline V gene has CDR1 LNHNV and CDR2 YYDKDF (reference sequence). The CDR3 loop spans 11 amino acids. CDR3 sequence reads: CATSRDYEQDF. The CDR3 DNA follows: TGTGCCACCAGCAGAGACTACGAGCAGGACTTC.

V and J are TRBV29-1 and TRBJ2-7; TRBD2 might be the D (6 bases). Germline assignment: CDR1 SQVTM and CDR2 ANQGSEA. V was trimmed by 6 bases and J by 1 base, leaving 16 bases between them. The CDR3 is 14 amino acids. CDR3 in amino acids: CSVPRGGGSYEQYF. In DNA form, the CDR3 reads TGCAGCGTCCCCCGTGGGGGAGGATCCTACGAGCAGTACTTC.

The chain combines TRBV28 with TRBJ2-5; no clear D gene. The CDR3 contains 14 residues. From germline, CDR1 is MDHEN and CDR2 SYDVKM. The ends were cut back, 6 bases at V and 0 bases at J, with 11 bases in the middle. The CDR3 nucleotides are TGTGCCAGCAGCTCCCCGACTTACCAAGAGACCCAGTACTTC. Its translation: CASSSPTYQETQYF.

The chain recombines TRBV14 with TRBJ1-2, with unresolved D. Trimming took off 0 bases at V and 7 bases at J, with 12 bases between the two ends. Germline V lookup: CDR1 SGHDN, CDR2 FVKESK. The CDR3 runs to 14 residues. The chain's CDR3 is CASSQDLNRPGYTF. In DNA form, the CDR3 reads TGTGCCAGCAGCCAAGATCTTAATCGACCTGGCTACACCTTC.

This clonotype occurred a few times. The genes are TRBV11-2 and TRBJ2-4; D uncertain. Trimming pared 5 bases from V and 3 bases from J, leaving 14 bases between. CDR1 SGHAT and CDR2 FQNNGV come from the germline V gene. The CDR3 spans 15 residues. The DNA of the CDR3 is TGTGCCAGCAGCACCCCCAAGTACGGCAAAAACATTCAGTACTTC. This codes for CASSTPKYGKNIQYF. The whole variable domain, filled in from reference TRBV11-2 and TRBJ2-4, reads EAGVAQSPRYKIIEKRQSVAFWCNPISGHATLYWYQQILGQGPKLLIQFQNNGVVDDSQLPKDRFSAERLKGVDSTLKIQPAKLEDSAVYLCASSTPKYGKNIQYFGAGTRLSVL.

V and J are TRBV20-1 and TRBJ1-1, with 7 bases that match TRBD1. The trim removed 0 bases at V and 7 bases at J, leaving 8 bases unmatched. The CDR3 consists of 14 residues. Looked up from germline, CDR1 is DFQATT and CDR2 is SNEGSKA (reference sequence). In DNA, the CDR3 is TGCAGTGCTAGAGATGAGACAGGGAGCAATGAAGCTTTCTTT. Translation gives CSARDETGSNEAFF.

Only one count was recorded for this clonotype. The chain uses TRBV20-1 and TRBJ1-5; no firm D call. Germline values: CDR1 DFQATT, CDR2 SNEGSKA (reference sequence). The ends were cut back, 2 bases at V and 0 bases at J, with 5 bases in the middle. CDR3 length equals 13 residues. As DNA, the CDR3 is TGCAGTGCTAGAAAGAGTAGCAATCAGCCCCAGCATTTT. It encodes CSARKSSNQPQHF.

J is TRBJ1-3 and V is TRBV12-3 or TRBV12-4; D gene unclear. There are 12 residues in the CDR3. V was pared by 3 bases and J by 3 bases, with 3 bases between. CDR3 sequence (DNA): TGTGCCAGCAGTTTCGTTGGAAACACCATATATTTT. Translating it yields CASSFVGNTIYF.

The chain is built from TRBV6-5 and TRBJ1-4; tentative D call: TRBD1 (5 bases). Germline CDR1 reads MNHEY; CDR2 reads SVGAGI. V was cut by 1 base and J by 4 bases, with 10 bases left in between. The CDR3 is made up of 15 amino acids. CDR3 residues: CASSYYTGFNEKLFF. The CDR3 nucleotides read TGTGCCAGCAGTTACTACACAGGATTTAATGAAAAACTGTTTTTT.

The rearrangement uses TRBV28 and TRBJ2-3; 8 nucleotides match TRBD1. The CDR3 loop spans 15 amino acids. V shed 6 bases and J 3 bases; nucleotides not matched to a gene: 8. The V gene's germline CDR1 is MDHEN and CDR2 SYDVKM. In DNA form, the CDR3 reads TGTGCCAGCAGAGAGCCGGGACAGGCTACAGATACGCAGTATTTT. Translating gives CASREPGQATDTQYF.

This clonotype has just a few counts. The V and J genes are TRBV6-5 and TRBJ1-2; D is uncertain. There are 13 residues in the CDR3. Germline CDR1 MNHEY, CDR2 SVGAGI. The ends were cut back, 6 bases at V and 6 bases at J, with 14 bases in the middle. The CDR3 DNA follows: TGTGCCAGCAGCCGAACCTCACAGCATGGCTACACCTTC. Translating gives CASSRTSQHGYTF.

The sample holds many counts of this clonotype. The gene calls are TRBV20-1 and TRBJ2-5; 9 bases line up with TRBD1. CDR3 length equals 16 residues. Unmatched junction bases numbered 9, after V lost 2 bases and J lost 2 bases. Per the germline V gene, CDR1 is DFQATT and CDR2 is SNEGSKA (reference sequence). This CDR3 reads CSARSADRGGQETQYF. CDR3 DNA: TGCAGTGCTAGATCAGCGGACAGGGGTGGGCAAGAGACCCAGTACTTC.